This entry concerns a single T cell receptor beta chain. Its target is not known. Sequencing was performed with immunoSEQ multiplex PCR; in TCRdb, only in-frame clones are kept and a portion is missing. The sample consists of roughly 760,000 clones, approximately 79% of them appearing once. In germline, CDR1 is SGHKS, CDR2 YYEKEE (reference sequence). The CDR3 is 13 residues long. Between the trimmed V and J ends, which lost 4 bases and 5 bases, there was a span of 12 bases. The data were obtained in a study of shared clonotypes between healthy human individuals. Study results and caveats: Of the naive CD4 clonotypes, around 5% were shared across several donors. Sequencing depth was a factor that was expected to affect clonotype sharing among donors.

Sequencing was performed on memory CD4+ T cells sorted from blood. Regarding subset: CD45RA-negative fraction. This chain joins TRBV5-5 and TRBJ2-5; D not resolved. The sequence was collected from a woman aged 25-40 years in good health. The CDR3 here is CASSLSTIETQYF. The CDR3 DNA follows: TGTGCCAGCAGCCTAAGTACTATTGAGACCCAGTACTTC. Full variable domain (outside the CDR3, taken from reference TRBV5-5 and TRBJ2-5): DAGVTQSPTHLIKTRGQQVTLRCSPISGHKSVSWYQQVLGQGPQFIFQYYEKEERGRGNFPDRFSARQFPNYSSELNVNALLLGDSALYLCASSLSTIETQYFGPGTRLLVL.